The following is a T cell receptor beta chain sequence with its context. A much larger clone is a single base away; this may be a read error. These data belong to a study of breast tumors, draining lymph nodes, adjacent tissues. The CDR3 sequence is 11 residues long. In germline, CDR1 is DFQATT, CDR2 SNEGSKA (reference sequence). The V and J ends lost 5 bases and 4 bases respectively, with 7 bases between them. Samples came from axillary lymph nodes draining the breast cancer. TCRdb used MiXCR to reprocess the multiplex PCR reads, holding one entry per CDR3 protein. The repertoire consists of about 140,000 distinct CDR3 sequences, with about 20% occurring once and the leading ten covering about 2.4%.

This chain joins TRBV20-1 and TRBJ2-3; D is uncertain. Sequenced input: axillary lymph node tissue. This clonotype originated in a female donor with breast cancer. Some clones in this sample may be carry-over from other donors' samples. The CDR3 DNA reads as TGCAGTGCTCGGATACCAGATACGCAGTATTTT. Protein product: CSARIPDTQYF.